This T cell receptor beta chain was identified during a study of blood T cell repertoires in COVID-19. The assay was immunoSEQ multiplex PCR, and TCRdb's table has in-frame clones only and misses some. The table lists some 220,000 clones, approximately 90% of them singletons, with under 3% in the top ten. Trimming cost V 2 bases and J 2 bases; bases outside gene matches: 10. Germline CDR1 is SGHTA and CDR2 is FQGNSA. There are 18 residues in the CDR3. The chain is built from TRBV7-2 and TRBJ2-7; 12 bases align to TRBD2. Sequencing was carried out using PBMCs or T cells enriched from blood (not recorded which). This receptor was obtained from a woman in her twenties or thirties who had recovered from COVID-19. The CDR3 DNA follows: TGTGCCAGCAGCTTATTAGGGGCTAGCGGGGGGGCTCCCTACGAGCAGTACTTC. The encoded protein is CASSLLGASGGAPYEQYF.